This T cell receptor beta chain was captured in a study of T cell repertoires in cytomegalovirus infection. Looking at the study overall: In public TCR beta signatures, there were indications of both CMV infection and matching HLA type. The study's findings and limits: There were HLA-C-restricted CMV-specific TCR beta clonotypes dominating the ex vivo response.

TCRdb analysed the reads with MiXCR anew, one entry per CDR3 protein. The sample consists of 150,000 or so distinct CDR3 sequences, 20% to 25% of them appearing once. This clonotype has at least ten counts. Its antigen is unidentified. Unmatched junction bases numbered 10, after V lost 2 bases and J lost 5 bases. The germline V gene has CDR1 SGHTA and CDR2 FQGTGA. This CDR3 region has 16 residues. This sequence was found in a human donor in good health (CMV status not recorded). Some clones in this sample may be carry-over from other donors' samples. The chain links TRBV7-3 to TRBJ2-7; TRBD2 matches 9 bases. The sequenced material came from PBMCs. The CDR3 is CASSLSGSGSLHEQYF. DNA of the CDR3: TGTGCCAGCAGCTTATCAGGTAGCGGGAGTCTCCACGAGCAGTACTTC.